This TCR beta chain was found in a study of identical twins. The sample holds a few counts of this clonotype. The antigen is undetermined. Regarding the study as a whole: Monozygotic twin pairs showed more out-of-frame TCR alpha sharing than models estimated. Possibly, invariant MAIT and iNKT cells partly confounded zero-insertion analyses.

From germline, CDR1 is LGHDT and CDR2 YNNKEL (reference sequence). The V end was cut by 1 base, the J end by 4 bases, with 14 bases between. The CDR3 has 15 residues. Template switching added a universal primer site; cDNA carried unique molecular identifiers. MiXCR, run by TCRdb on the 5' RACE reads, gives a single entry per CDR3 protein. The sample holds about 890,000 distinct CDR3 sequences, roughly an eighth seen once. These data were also reused for a study on yellow fever vaccine responses in identical twins. That study adds: Vaccine T cell responses of twins reportedly seemed partly convergent and partly personalized.

The V call is TRBV3-1, the J call TRBJ2-7, with unresolved D. The source of this sequence is a woman between 18 and 29 years old in good health. Specimen: PBMCs. CDR3 sequence reads: CASSQVAKLNYEQYF. In DNA, the CDR3 is TGTGCCAGCAGCCAAGTAGCCAAGCTTAATTACGAGCAGTACTTC.